A single sample is the source of the 5 T cell receptor beta chains below, sequenced in a study of a mutant IDH1 vaccine in newly diagnosed glioma. These TCRs are of unknown antigen specificity. Data came from immunoSEQ multiplex PCR; TCRdb stores just in-frame clones and leaves some out. This sample has 40,000 to 50,000 clones, with approximately 86% found just once. Time point denoted: week 47, end of study. Vaccination used 300 ug of mutant IDH1 20-mer peptide per dose, with topical imiquimod. The sample in question was PBMCs, obtained from a glioma patient whose treatment included an IDH1 peptide vaccine. All receptors derive from a man aged 18 to 29 with glioma. Some clones in this sample may be carry-over from other donors' samples.

This clone was counted between two and nine times. The DNA for the CDR3 is TGTGCCAGCAGCTCGAGTGGGACAGGGGGTGAAAAACTGTTTTTT. The encoded protein is CASSSSGTGGEKLFF. The rearrangement joins TRBV7-6 to TRBJ1-4; TRBD1 aligns across 11 bases. The V and J ends lost 4 bases and 7 bases, in that order; junction bases with no gene match: 5. The germline V gene encodes CDR1 SGHVS and CDR2 FNYEAQ. This CDR3 has 15 residues.

This clone was seen a single time. The chain couples TRBV2 to TRBJ2-1; D is tentatively TRBD1 or TRBD2 (6 bases each). V was trimmed by 2 bases and J by 8 bases, leaving 16 bases between them. This CDR3 spans 15 amino acids. CDR1 and CDR2 from the germline V gene are SNHLY and FYNNEI. This chain's CDR3 is CASSERGVRVHEQFF. Written as DNA, the CDR3 is TGTGCCAGCAGTGAAAGGGGGGTAAGGGTACATGAGCAGTTCTTC.

The gene calls are TRBV19 and TRBJ1-2, with D possibly matching TRBD1 (5 bases). V lost 9 bases and J lost 6, with 26 bases in between. CDR1 LNHDA and CDR2 SQIVND come from the germline V gene (reference sequence). The CDR3 consists of 16 residues. This CDR3 is CASSAHDSNQGHGYTF. The CDR3 nucleotides are TGTGCCAGCTCCGCCCACGATTCTAATCAGGGACATGGCTACACCTTC.

The V and J genes are TRBV7-2 and TRBJ1-1; no definite D call. Looked up from germline, CDR1 is SGHTA and CDR2 is FQGNSA. Trimming removed 4 bases from V and 0 bases from J, with 15 bases in between. The CDR3 loop spans 16 amino acids. The CDR3 nucleotides are TGTGCCAGCAGCTCCCAGCCTCCGCGACTGAACACTGAAGCTTTCTTT. This codes for CASSSQPPRLNTEAFF. Full variable domain (missing parts from reference TRBV7-2 and TRBJ1-1): GAGVSQSPSNKVTEKGKDVELRCDPISGHTALYWYRQSLGQGLEFLIYFQGNSAPDKSGLPSDRFSAERTGGSVSTLTIQRTQQEDSAVYLCASSSQPPRLNTEAFFGQGTRLTVV.

J is TRBJ1-5 and V is TRBV10-2, with D maybe TRBD1 (5 bases). The CDR3 extends over 13 amino acids. Trimming took off 10 bases at V and 2 bases at J, with 12 bases between the two ends. CDR1 is WSHSY and CDR2 is SAAADI in the germline V gene. CDR3 nucleotide sequence: TGCGCCACCGGGACGACTGGCAATCAGCCCCAGCATTTT. It codes for CATGTTGNQPQHF.